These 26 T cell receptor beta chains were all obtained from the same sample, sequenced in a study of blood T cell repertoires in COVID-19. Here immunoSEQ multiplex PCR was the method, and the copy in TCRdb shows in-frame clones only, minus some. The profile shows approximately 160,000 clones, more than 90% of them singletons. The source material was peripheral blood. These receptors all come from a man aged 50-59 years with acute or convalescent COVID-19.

CDR3 amino acids: CASSATGYGYTF. The CDR3 bases are TGTGCCAGCAGTGCGACAGGTTATGGCTACACCTTC. The rearrangement joins TRBV2 to TRBJ1-2, with D perhaps matching TRBD1 (6 bases). The germline V gene encodes CDR1 SNHLY and CDR2 FYNNEI. Between the trimmed V and J ends, which lost 4 bases and 5 bases, there was a span of 8 bases. The CDR3 is 12 amino acids. The variable domain in full, completed from reference TRBV2 and TRBJ1-2, reads EPEVTQTPSHQVTQMGQEVILRCVPISNHLYFYWYRQILGQKVEFLVSFYNNEISEKSEIFDDQFSVERPDGSNFTLKIRSTKLEDSAMYFCASSATGYGYTFGSGTRLTVV.

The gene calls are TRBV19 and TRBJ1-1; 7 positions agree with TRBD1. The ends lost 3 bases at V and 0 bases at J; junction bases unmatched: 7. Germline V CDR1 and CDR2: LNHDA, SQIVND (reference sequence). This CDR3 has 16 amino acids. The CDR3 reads CASSMTGLTMNTEAFF. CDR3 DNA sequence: TGTGCCAGTAGTATGACAGGGTTAACGATGAACACTGAAGCTTTCTTT.

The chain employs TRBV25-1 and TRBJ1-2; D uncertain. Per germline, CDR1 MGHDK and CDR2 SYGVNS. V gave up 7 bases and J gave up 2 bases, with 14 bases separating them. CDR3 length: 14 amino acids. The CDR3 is CASIGEGENYGYTF. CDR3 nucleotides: TGTGCCAGCATCGGGGAGGGAGAAAACTATGGCTACACCTTC.

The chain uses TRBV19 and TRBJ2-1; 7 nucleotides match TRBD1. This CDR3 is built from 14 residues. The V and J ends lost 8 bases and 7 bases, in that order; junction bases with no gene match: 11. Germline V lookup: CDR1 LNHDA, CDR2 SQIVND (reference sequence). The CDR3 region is CASARGRKGNEQFF. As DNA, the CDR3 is TGTGCCAGTGCTAGGGGGCGAAAGGGGAATGAGCAGTTCTTC.

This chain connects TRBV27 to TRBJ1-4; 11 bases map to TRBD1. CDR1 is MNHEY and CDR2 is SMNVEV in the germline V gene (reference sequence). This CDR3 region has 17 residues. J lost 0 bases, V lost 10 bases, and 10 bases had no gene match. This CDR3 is CAISDRGLFATNEKLFF. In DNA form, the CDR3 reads TGTGCCATCTCGGACAGGGGGCTGTTTGCAACTAATGAAAAACTGTTTTTT.

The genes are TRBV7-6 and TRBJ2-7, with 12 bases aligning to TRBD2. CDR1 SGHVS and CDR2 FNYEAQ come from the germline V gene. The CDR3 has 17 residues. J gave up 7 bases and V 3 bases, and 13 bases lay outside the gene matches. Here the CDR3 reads CASSLGLAGGPEEEQYF. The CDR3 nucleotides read TGTGCCAGCAGCTTGGGGCTAGCGGGAGGGCCTGAGGAGGAGCAGTACTTC.

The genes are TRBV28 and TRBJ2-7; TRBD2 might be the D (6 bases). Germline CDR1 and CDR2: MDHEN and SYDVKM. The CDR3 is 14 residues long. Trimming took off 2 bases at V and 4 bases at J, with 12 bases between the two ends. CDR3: CASSLRQSGYEQYF. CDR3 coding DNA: TGTGCCAGCAGTTTAAGACAGAGCGGGTACGAGCAGTACTTC.

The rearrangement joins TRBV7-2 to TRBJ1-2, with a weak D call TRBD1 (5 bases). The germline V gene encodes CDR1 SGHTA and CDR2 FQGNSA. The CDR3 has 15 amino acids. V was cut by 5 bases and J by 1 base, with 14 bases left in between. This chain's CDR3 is CASSTRQRLNYGYTF. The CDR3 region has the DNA TGTGCCAGCAGCACGCGACAGAGACTTAACTATGGCTACACCTTC.

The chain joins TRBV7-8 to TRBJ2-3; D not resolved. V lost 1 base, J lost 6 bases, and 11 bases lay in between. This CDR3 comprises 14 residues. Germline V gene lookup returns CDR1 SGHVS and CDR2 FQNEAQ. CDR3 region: CASSLEAGSDTQYF. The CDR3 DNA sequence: TGTGCCAGCAGCTTAGAGGCCGGGTCGGATACGCAGTATTTT.

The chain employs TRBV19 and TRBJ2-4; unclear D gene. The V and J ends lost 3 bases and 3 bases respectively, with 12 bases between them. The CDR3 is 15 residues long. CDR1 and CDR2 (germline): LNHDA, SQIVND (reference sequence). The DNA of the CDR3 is TGTGCCAGTAGTATGCCAGACCGGGTCAAAAACATTCAGTACTTC. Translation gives CASSMPDRVKNIQYF.

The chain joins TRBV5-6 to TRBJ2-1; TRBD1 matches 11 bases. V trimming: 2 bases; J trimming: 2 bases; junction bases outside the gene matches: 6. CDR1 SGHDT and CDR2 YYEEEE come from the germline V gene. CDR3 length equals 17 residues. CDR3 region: CASSFAGGQGAYNEQFF. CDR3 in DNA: TGTGCCAGCAGCTTTGCCGGGGGACAGGGGGCCTACAATGAGCAGTTCTTC.

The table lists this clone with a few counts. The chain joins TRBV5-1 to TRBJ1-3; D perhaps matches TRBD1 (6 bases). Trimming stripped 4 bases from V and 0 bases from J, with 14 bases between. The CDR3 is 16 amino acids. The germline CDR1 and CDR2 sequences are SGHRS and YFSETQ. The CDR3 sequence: CASSLRGSRSGNTIYF. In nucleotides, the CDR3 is TGCGCCAGCAGCCTCAGGGGTTCTCGCTCTGGAAACACCATATATTTT.

This chain's CDR3 is CASSPPGPQHF. The CDR3 DNA sequence: TGTGCCAGTAGTCCCCCGGGGCCCCAGCATTTT. V usage is TRBV19 and J usage is TRBJ1-5, with D hard to call. The CDR3 has 11 residues. Trimming took 5 bases from V and 9 from J, leaving 8 bases between them. From germline, CDR1 is LNHDA and CDR2 SQIVND (reference sequence).

The CDR3 here is CASSSQGGSNNEQFF. The CDR3 DNA reads as TGTGCCAGCAGCTCACAGGGTGGGTCCAACAATGAGCAGTTCTTC. The genes are TRBV7-2 and TRBJ2-1, with D possibly being TRBD1 (6 bases). There are 15 residues in the CDR3. The V and J ends lost 4 bases and 5 bases respectively, with 15 bases between them. The germline V gene encodes CDR1 SGHTA and CDR2 FQGNSA.

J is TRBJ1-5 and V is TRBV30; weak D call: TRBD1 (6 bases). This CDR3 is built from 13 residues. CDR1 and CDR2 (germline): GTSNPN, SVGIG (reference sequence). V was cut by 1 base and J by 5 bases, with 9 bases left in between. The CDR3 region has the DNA TGTGCCTGGAGTGAGGGGGGGTATCAGCCCCAGCATTTT. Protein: CAWSEGGYQPQHF.

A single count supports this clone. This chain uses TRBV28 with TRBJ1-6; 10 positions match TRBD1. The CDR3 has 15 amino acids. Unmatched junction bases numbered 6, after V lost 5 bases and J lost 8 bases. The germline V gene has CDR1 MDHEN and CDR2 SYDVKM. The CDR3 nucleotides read TGTGCCAGCAGTACTCCCGGGACAGGGGATTCACCCCTCCACTTT. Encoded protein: CASSTPGTGDSPLHF.

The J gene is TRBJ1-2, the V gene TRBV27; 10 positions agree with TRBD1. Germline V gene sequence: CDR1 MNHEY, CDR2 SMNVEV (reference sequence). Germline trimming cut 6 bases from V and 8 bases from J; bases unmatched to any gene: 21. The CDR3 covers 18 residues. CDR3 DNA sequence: TGTGCCAGCAGCACAAGCCGGGACAGGGGCCCAAAGGCGAGGGGCTACACCTTC. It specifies CASSTSRDRGPKARGYTF.

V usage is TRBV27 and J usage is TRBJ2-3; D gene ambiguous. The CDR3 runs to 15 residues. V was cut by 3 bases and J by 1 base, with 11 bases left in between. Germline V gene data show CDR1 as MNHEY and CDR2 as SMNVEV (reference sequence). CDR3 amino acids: CASSFMLGRTDTQYF. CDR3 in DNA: TGTGCCAGCAGTTTTATGCTGGGCCGCACAGATACGCAGTATTTT.

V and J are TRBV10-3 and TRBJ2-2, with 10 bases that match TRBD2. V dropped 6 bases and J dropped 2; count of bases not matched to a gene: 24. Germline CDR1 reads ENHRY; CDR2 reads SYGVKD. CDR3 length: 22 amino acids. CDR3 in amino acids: CAISGHNPFGTSVGLNTGELFF. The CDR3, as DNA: TGTGCCATCAGCGGGCATAACCCCTTTGGGACTAGCGTGGGACTTAACACCGGGGAGCTGTTTTTT.

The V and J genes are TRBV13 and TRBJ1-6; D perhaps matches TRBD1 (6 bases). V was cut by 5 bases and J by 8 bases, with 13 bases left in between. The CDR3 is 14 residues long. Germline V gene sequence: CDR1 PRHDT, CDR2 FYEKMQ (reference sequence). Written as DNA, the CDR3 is TGTGCCAGCAGCCTACAGGGCCTTTATTCACCCCTCCACTTT. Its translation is CASSLQGLYSPLHF.

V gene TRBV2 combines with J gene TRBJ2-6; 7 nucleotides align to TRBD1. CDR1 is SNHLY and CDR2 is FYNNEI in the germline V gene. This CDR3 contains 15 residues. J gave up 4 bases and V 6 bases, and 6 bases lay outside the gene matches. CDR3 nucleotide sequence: TGTGCCAGCAGCACAGACAGGGTCGGGGCCAACGTCCTGACTTTC. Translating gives CASSTDRVGANVLTF.

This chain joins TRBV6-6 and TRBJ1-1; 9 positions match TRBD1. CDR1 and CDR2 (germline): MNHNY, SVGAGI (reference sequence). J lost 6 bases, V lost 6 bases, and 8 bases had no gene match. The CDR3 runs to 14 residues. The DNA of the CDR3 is TGTGCCAGCAGACGACAGGGGGTTTCCTCTGAAGCTTTCTTT. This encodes CASRRQGVSSEAFF.

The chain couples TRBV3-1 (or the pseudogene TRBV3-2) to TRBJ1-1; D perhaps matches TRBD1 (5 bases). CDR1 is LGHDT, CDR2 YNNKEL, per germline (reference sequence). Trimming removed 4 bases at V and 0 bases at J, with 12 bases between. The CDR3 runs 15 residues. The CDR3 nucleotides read TGTGCCAGCAGCCCCCGGGACTTGGTGAACACTGAAGCTTTCTTT. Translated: CASSPRDLVNTEAFF.

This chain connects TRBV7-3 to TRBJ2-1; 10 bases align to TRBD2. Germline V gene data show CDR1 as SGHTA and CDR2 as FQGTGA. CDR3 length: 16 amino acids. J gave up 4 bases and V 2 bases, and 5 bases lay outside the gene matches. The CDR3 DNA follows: TGTGCCAGCAGCTTATATGGGACTAGCGCATACAATGAGCAGTTCTTC. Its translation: CASSLYGTSAYNEQFF.

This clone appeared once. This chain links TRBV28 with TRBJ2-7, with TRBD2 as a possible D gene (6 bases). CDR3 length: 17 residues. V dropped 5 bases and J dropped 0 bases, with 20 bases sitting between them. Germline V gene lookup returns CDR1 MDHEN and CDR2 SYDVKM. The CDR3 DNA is TGTGCCAGCAGTCCCCCTCAGTCTGGAGGGAGCTCCTACGAGCAGTACTTC. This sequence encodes CASSPPQSGGSSYEQYF.

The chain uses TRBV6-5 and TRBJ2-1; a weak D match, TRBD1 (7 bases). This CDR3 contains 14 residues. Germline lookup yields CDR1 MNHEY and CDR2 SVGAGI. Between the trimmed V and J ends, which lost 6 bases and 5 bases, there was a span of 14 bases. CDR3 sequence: CASREGANDNEQFF. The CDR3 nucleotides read TGTGCCAGCAGGGAGGGGGCGAACGACAATGAGCAGTTCTTC.